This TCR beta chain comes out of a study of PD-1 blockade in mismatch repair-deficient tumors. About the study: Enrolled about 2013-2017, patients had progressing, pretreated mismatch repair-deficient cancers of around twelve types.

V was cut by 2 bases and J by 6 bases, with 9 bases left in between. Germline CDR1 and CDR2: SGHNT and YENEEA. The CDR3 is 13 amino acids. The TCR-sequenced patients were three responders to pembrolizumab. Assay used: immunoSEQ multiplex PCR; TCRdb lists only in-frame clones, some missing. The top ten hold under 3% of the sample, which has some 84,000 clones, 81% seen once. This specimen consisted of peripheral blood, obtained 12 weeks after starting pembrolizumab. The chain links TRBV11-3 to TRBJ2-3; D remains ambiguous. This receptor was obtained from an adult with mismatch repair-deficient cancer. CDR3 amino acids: CASSLNLGDTQYF. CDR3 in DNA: TGTGCCAGCAGCTTAAACCTGGGGGATACGCAGTATTTT.